This T cell receptor beta chain was sequenced for a study of shared clonotypes between healthy human individuals. The CDR3 runs 15 residues. V lost 5 bases to trimming and J lost 1 base, with 15 bases between them. The V gene's germline CDR1 is MNHEY and CDR2 SVGAGI. Selected positively for CCR7 and CD45RO-negative, naive CD8 cells excluded terminally differentiated effector memory CD45RA+ cells. Sequencing used immunoSEQ multiplex PCR; TCRdb keeps in-frame clones, though not all of them. The repertoire holds over 2 million clones, with about 95% as singletons. This TCR derives from a man between 18 and 35 years old in good health. The rearrangement links TRBV6-5 to TRBJ2-7; tentative D call: TRBD2 (6 bases). Specimen: naive CD8+ T cells sorted from blood. The DNA for the CDR3 is TGTGCCAGCAGTCCCCGGATGGAGGGATCCTACGAGCAGTACTTC. This codes for CASSPRMEGSYEQYF.